Each of the 16 T cell receptor beta chains below was sequenced from the same sample in a study of T cell clonotyping in hematopoietic cell transplantation. The repertoire was sequenced with immunoSEQ multiplex PCR; TCRdb's copy has only in-frame clones and lacks some. The sample comprises approximately 7,000 clones, around 88% of which are singletons, and around 8% rests with the top ten. This specimen consisted of PBMCs, obtained 100 days after allogeneic stem cell transplant. The receptors were sampled from a young adult male patient who had an allogeneic stem cell transplant from a related donor, so the T cells may come from the graft donor. Some clones in this sample may be carry-over from other donors' samples.

The CDR3 reads CASSQVLVRGNEQFF. DNA for the CDR3: TGTGCCAGCAGCCAAGTGCTAGTTAGAGGTAATGAGCAGTTCTTC. The V call is TRBV14, the J call TRBJ2-1, with no clear D. The length of the CDR3 is 15 residues. Trimming took off 1 base at V and 7 bases at J, with 14 bases between the two ends. Germline CDR1 reads SGHDN; CDR2 reads FVKESK.

The chain joins TRBV7-2 to TRBJ2-7; D may correspond to TRBD1 or TRBD2 (5 bases each). The CDR3 consists of 13 residues. V was shortened by 5 bases and J by 3 bases, with 11 bases between the two germline ends. Germline CDR1 and CDR2: SGHTA and FQGNSA. CDR3 sequence reads: CASSQGRGYEQYV. DNA of the CDR3: TGTGCCAGCAGCCAGGGACGGGGCTACGAGCAGTACGTC.

This chain links TRBV4-1 with TRBJ2-3; possibly TRBD2 for D (6 bases). Germline CDR1 MGHRA, CDR2 YSYEKL. Trimming removed 0 bases at V and 4 bases at J, with 11 bases between. The CDR3 extends over 15 amino acids. DNA of the CDR3: TGCGCCAGCAGCCAAGATGTACTAGCCGCAGATACGCAGTATTTT. Translated, it gives CASSQDVLAADTQYF.

The rearrangement uses TRBV19 and TRBJ1-4; D not certain. From germline, CDR1 is LNHDA and CDR2 SQIVND (reference sequence). V was cut by 4 bases and J by 0 bases, with 9 bases left in between. This CDR3 has 15 residues. Here the CDR3 reads CASSRSDATNEKLFF. The CDR3 DNA sequence: TGTGCCAGTAGTAGGTCCGACGCAACTAATGAAAAACTGTTTTTT.

The genes are TRBV29-1 and TRBJ1-4; TRBD1 matches 7 bases. The length of the CDR3 is 12 residues. The junction had 6 bases not matched to a gene; V was cut back by 6 bases and J by 8 bases. The germline V gene encodes CDR1 SQVTM and CDR2 ANQGSEA. The DNA for the CDR3 is TGCAGCGTGGTCTCACAGGGGGAAAAACTGTTTTTT. Its protein is CSVVSQGEKLFF.

Only one count was recorded for this clone. J is TRBJ1-5 and V is TRBV30, with D perhaps matching TRBD1 (5 bases). V lost 1 base to trimming and J lost 5 bases, with 9 bases between them. The CDR3 is 13 amino acids. Germline V lookup: CDR1 GTSNPN, CDR2 SVGIG (reference sequence). CDR3 bases: TGTGCCTGGAGTGGGGGGGAACATCAGCCCCAGCATTTT. It translates to CAWSGGEHQPQHF. The variable domain in full, completed from reference TRBV30 and TRBJ1-5, reads SQTIHQWPATLVQPVGSPLSLECTVEGTSNPNLYWYRQAAGRGLQLLFYSVGIGQISSEVPQNLSASRPQDRQFILSSKKLLLSDSGFYLCAWSGGEHQPQHFGDGTRLSIL.

The rearrangement links TRBV4-1 to TRBJ2-7; D might be TRBD1 (5 bases). Germline CDR1 and CDR2: MGHRA and YSYEKL. This CDR3 has 14 residues. The V end lost 0 bases, the J end lost 5 bases, and 11 bases lay between the germline ends. The chain's CDR3 is CASSQDRVGHEQYF. The DNA for the CDR3 is TGCGCCAGCAGCCAAGACAGGGTAGGGCACGAGCAGTACTTC.

The V call is TRBV22-1, the J call TRBJ1-2. TRBV22-1 is a pseudogene segment. The CDR3 is 16 amino acids. The CDR3, as DNA: TGTCCTGGGAGCCGTAGTGAAGCGAGAAAGACCTATGGCTACACCTTC. Its protein product is CPGSRSEARKTYGYTF.

This sequence joins TRBV28 and TRBJ1-2; D is perhaps TRBD1 (6 bases). V was shortened by 8 bases and J by 1 base, with 11 bases between the two germline ends. The germline gives CDR1 MDHEN, CDR2 SYDVKM. The CDR3 sequence is 13 residues long. The CDR3 DNA is TGTGCCAGCGTTCCGGACAGTAACTATGGCTACACCTTC. Amino acids: CASVPDSNYGYTF.

The chain carries TRBV11-2 and TRBJ2-5, with TRBD2 matching 10 bases. Unmatched junction bases numbered 4, after V lost 4 bases and J lost 2 bases. The CDR3 spans 15 residues. Germline CDR1 and CDR2: SGHAT and FQNNGV. This CDR3 is CASSYTSGTQETQYF. Written as DNA, the CDR3 is TGTGCCAGCAGCTACACTAGCGGGACGCAAGAGACCCAGTACTTC.

This chain joins TRBV19 and TRBJ1-3; tentative D call: TRBD1 (5 bases). Trimming took 0 bases from V and 3 from J, leaving 9 bases between them. The CDR3 extends over 15 amino acids. The germline CDR1 and CDR2 sequences are LNHDA and SQIVND (reference sequence). The CDR3 is CASSIEGQYGNTIYF. The CDR3 DNA follows: TGTGCCAGTAGTATAGAGGGGCAATATGGAAACACCATATATTTT.

The chain uses TRBV25-1 and TRBJ1-4; D may be TRBD1 (6 bases). This CDR3 contains 15 residues. Germline CDR1 MGHDK, CDR2 SYGVNS. With 3 bases removed from V and 5 bases from J, the gap between germline ends came to 13 bases. The CDR3 loop reads CASSDQQGPNEKLFF. The CDR3 region has the DNA TGTGCCAGCAGTGACCAACAGGGACCAAATGAAAAACTGTTTTTT. The full variable domain, its missing parts supplied by reference TRBV25-1 and TRBJ1-4, is EADIYQTPRYLVIGTGKKITLECSQTMGHDKMYWYQQDPGMELHLIHYSYGVNSTEKGDLSSESTVSRIRTEHFPLTLESARPSHTSQYLCASSDQQGPNEKLFFGSGTQLSVL.

This chain joins TRBV19 and TRBJ1-1; 8 nucleotides agree with TRBD1. Germline-derived CDR1 and CDR2 are LNHDA and SQIVND (reference sequence). Losses at the gene ends were 7 bases for V and 7 bases for J; bases not matched to a gene: 8. The CDR3 loop spans 13 amino acids. CDR3 amino acids: CASTITGGGEAFF. CDR3 in DNA: TGTGCCAGTACCATTACAGGGGGTGGTGAAGCTTTCTTT.

J is TRBJ1-2 and V is TRBV27, with D tentatively TRBD1 (5 bases). CDR1 and CDR2 from the germline V gene are MNHEY and SMNVEV (reference sequence). Trimming shortened V by 1 base and J by 2 bases, and 8 bases separated the two germline ends. CDR3 length equals 14 residues. CDR3: CASSLYRDNYGYTF. The CDR3 bases are TGTGCCAGCAGTTTATACCGGGACAACTATGGCTACACCTTC.

This sequence joins TRBV19 and TRBJ1-2, with TRBD1 identical over 8 bases. Unmatched junction bases numbered 5, after V lost 3 bases and J lost 2 bases. The CDR3 extends over 15 amino acids. CDR1 LNHDA and CDR2 SQIVND come from the germline V gene (reference sequence). The CDR3 protein is CASSIARTGNYGYTF. Here the CDR3 DNA reads TGTGCCAGTAGTATCGCCCGGACAGGGAACTATGGCTACACCTTC.

By sample fraction, this clone is large. The chain links TRBV5-1 to TRBJ1-1, with D possibly matching TRBD1 (5 bases). Germline V gene sequence: CDR1 SGHRS, CDR2 YFSETQ. V gave up 0 bases and J gave up 3 bases, with 9 bases separating them. CDR3 length equals 14 residues. CDR3 bases: TGCGCCAGCAGCTTGGCCCCAGGGCACACTGAAGCTTTCTTT. This sequence encodes CASSLAPGHTEAFF. The full variable domain, completed using reference TRBV5-1 and TRBJ1-1, is KAGVTQTPRYLIKTRGQQVTLSCSPISGHRSVSWYQQTPGQGLQFLFEYFSETQRNKGNFPGRFSGRQFSNSRSEMNVSTLELGDSALYLCASSLAPGHTEAFFGQGTRLTVV.